The 30 T cell receptor beta chains below all came from one sample that was sequenced in a study of blood T cells in healthy people across ages. PCR was performed a second time for about 6 to 12 cycles using a sample-barcoded 5' primer and a J-beta primer mix. A single record per CDR3 protein comes from TCRdb applying MiXCR to the 5' RACE reads. The table has 1.5 million to 1.9 million distinct CDR3 sequences, 35% to 45% seen once. Source material: blood. These receptors were taken from a woman younger than 35 in good health.

The chain has TRBV7-2 and TRBJ1-1; 9 bases match TRBD1. After removal of 5 bases from V and 7 bases from J, the junction contained 8 bases not matched to a gene. Per germline, CDR1 SGHTA and CDR2 FQGNSA. The CDR3 length is 14 residues. The CDR3 DNA reads as TGTGCCAGCAGCCCAGGACAGGGGACGGGTGAAGCTTTCTTT. Translation gives CASSPGQGTGEAFF.

This clonotype occurred a few times. This chain's CDR3 is CASGLSSGGPDTQYF. CDR3 sequence (DNA): TGTGCTAGTGGTTTGAGTAGCGGGGGCCCAGATACGCAGTATTTT. This chain uses TRBV12-5 with TRBJ2-3; 9 positions match TRBD2. This CDR3 is built from 15 residues. Germline CDR1 is LGHNT and CDR2 is FRNRAP. J was trimmed by 4 bases and V by 2 bases; bases with no gene match: 4.

This clonotype was picked up a small number of times. The rearrangement uses TRBV7-9 and TRBJ1-2; 9 nucleotides align to TRBD1. There are 16 residues in the CDR3. The germline gives CDR1 SEHNR, CDR2 FQNEAQ (reference sequence). Losses at the gene ends were 4 bases for V and 6 bases for J; bases not matched to a gene: 12. The CDR3 region has the DNA TGTGCCAGCAGCTCCCCGGCCGTGGACAGGGGCCATGGCTACACCTTC. It translates to CASSSPAVDRGHGYTF.

Comment on this clonotype: A read error may account for a junction end that differs from germline. V gene TRBV5-1 combines with J gene TRBJ2-2; no clear D. There are 12 residues in the CDR3. Germline V CDR1 and CDR2: SGHRS, YFSETQ. The CDR3 is CASSLDLGELFF. As DNA, the CDR3 is TGTGCCAGCAGCCTAGATCTCGGGGAGCTGTTTTTT.

The rearrangement uses TRBV5-1 and TRBJ2-1; no clear D. V was trimmed by 0 bases and J by 4 bases, leaving 17 bases between them. This CDR3 region has 17 residues. The germline V gene encodes CDR1 SGHRS and CDR2 YFSETQ. CDR3 nucleotide sequence: TGCGCCAGCAGCTTGGCGTCCGCGGACCCCATATACAATGAGCAGTTCTTC. Protein sequence: CASSLASADPIYNEQFF. The entire variable domain, with the rest obtained from reference TRBV5-1 and TRBJ2-1, is as follows: KAGVTQTPRYLIKTRGQQVTLSCSPISGHRSVSWYQQTPGQGLQFLFEYFSETQRNKGNFPGRFSGRQFSNSRSEMNVSTLELGDSALYLCASSLASADPIYNEQFFGPGTRLTVL.

This clonotype showed up just a few times. This chain joins TRBV6-2 or TRBV6-3 and TRBJ2-1; 15 positions agree with TRBD2. The CDR3 loop spans 20 amino acids. CDR1 is MNHEY and CDR2 is SVGEGT in the germline V gene. The trim removed 0 bases at V and 0 bases at J, leaving 6 bases unmatched. The CDR3 reads CASSYSWGLAGGRSYNEQFF. CDR3 sequence (DNA): TGTGCCAGCAGTTACTCGTGGGGACTAGCGGGGGGCCGCTCCTACAATGAGCAGTTCTTC.

The chain is built from TRBV5-8 and TRBJ1-4; weak D call: TRBD1 (5 bases). Germline V lookup: CDR1 SGHTS, CDR2 YDEGEE. V lost 4 bases to trimming and J lost 4 bases, with 20 bases between them. The CDR3 runs 17 residues. DNA of the CDR3: TGTGCCAGCAGCCTTGCCTGGGGGACGACAGATAATGAAAAACTGTTTTTT. Protein sequence: CASSLAWGTTDNEKLFF.

This clonotype has just a few counts. This rearrangement joins TRBV7-2 to TRBJ2-7; tentative D call: TRBD2 (6 bases). The CDR3 contains 15 residues. Germline lookup yields CDR1 SGHTA and CDR2 FQGNSA. V was clipped by 0 bases and J by 4 bases, with 13 bases between them. In nucleotides, the CDR3 is TGTGCCAGCAGCTTAGCGCTTGGGAGGTTGTACGAGCAGTACTTC. Its translation: CASSLALGRLYEQYF.

The gene calls are TRBV28 and TRBJ1-1, with D perhaps TRBD1 (6 bases). This CDR3 has 16 residues. Germline CDR1 and CDR2: MDHEN and SYDVKM. V lost 1 base and J 3 bases, leaving 15 bases between the germline ends. CDR3 amino acids: CASSLFSHRQDTEAFF. The CDR3 DNA reads as TGTGCCAGCAGTTTATTCAGTCACCGACAGGACACTGAAGCTTTCTTT.

V gene TRBV7-9 combines with J gene TRBJ1-3, with D unclear. In germline, CDR1 is SEHNR, CDR2 FQNEAQ (reference sequence). The length of the CDR3 is 13 residues. V was clipped by 5 bases and J by 2 bases, with 7 bases between them. The CDR3 loop is CASSVLTGNTIYF. The CDR3 coding sequence is TGTGCCAGCAGCGTACTGACTGGAAACACCATATATTTT.

The rearrangement joins TRBV7-9 to TRBJ2-3; the D is unclear. There are 14 residues in the CDR3. Germline V gene sequence: CDR1 SEHNR, CDR2 FQNEAQ (reference sequence). Trimming cost V 5 bases and J 2 bases, with 11 bases left between them. The CDR3 DNA reads as TGTGCCAGCAGCACCCCACGGGCCACAGATACGCAGTATTTT. Protein: CASSTPRATDTQYF.

There are a few counts of this clonotype. The chain carries TRBV12-3 or TRBV12-4 and TRBJ2-3, with 8 bases fitting TRBD2. V shed 8 bases and J 3 bases; nucleotides not matched to a gene: 10. The CDR3 is made up of 15 amino acids. CDR3 coding DNA: TGTGCCAGCTCCCCAGGAGGACTAGCAACAGATACGCAGTATTTT. It translates to CASSPGGLATDTQYF.

This chain uses TRBV6-2 or TRBV6-3 with TRBJ1-5, with D tentatively TRBD1 (6 bases). V lost 8 bases and J 4 bases, leaving 12 bases between the germline ends. There are 13 residues in the CDR3. The V gene's germline CDR1 is MNHEY and CDR2 SVGEGT. CDR3 in amino acids: CASGDRRNQPQHF. CDR3 nucleotide sequence: TGTGCCAGCGGCGACAGGAGGAATCAGCCCCAGCATTTT.

This CDR3 reads CSVEQTLGTGVNEQYF. The CDR3 nucleotides are TGCAGCGTTGAGCAAACTCTCGGGACAGGGGTCAACGAGCAGTACTTC. This chain uses TRBV29-1 with TRBJ2-7; 10 bases match TRBD1. Losses at the gene ends were 3 bases for V and 5 bases for J; bases not matched to a gene: 13. CDR1 and CDR2 (germline): SQVTM, ANQGSEA. This CDR3 is 16 amino acids long.

The gene calls are TRBV12-3 or TRBV12-4 and TRBJ2-4, with 8 bases identical to TRBD2. The CDR3 consists of 16 residues. V gave up 7 bases and J gave up 3 bases; unmatched junction bases: 11. The CDR3, as DNA: TGTGCCAGCAATCCGGGGGGGGCTGGTGGCAAAAACATTCAGTACTTC. This codes for CASNPGGAGGKNIQYF.

This chain links TRBV9 with TRBJ2-6, with D uncertain. Germline V gives CDR1 SGDLS, CDR2 YYNGEE. V dropped 4 bases and J dropped 6 bases, with 11 bases sitting between them. This CDR3 comprises 14 residues. CDR3 sequence reads: CASSRNRQANVLTF. CDR3 nucleotide sequence: TGTGCCAGCAGCAGAAACCGACAGGCCAACGTCCTGACTTTC.

The J gene is TRBJ1-1, the V gene TRBV12-3 or TRBV12-4; the D gene is possibly TRBD1 (6 bases). Trimming shortened V by 7 bases and J by 1 base, and 25 bases separated the two germline ends. This CDR3 is 18 amino acids long. CDR3: CASTEGRRGLRGNTEAFF. As DNA, the CDR3 is TGTGCCAGCACGGAGGGGAGGAGGGGGTTAAGGGGGAACACTGAAGCTTTCTTT.

This clonotype appeared a few times. The V gene is TRBV28, the J gene TRBJ2-5; D may be TRBD2 (5 bases). V lost 4 bases and J 11 bases, leaving 26 bases between the germline ends. The CDR3 extends over 16 amino acids. The V gene's germline CDR1 is MDHEN and CDR2 SYDVKM. Here the CDR3 reads CASSSPFSRASREQYF. CDR3 sequence (DNA): TGTGCCAGCAGTTCCCCCTTTTCACGAGCCTCTAGGGAGCAGTACTTC.

The chain recombines TRBV9 with TRBJ2-3; no reliable D call. V shed 1 base and J shed 5 bases, with 20 bases lying between them. Germline V gene lookup returns CDR1 SGDLS and CDR2 YYNGEE. The CDR3 runs 17 residues. The CDR3 loop is CASSVKSWAQQEDTQYF. DNA of the CDR3: TGTGCCAGCAGCGTAAAGTCGTGGGCCCAACAAGAAGATACGCAGTATTTT.

This clonotype was found a few times. The J gene is TRBJ2-7, the V gene TRBV7-2; TRBD1 agrees at 10 bases. Germline CDR1 is SGHTA and CDR2 is FQGNSA. J lost 3 bases, V lost 5 bases, and 7 bases had no gene match. CDR3 length: 15 amino acids. DNA of the CDR3: TGTGCCAGCAGCATCGACAGGGGGCGAGGCTACGAGCAGTACTTC. This encodes CASSIDRGRGYEQYF.

The CDR3 DNA sequence: TGCGCCAGCAGCCTCTCGGGGTTTGCAAACACCATATATTTT. As protein: CASSLSGFANTIYF. The chain uses TRBV5-1 and TRBJ1-3; D is unresolved. The germline V and J ends were trimmed by 4 bases and 6 bases, with 14 bases remaining between them. Germline assignment: CDR1 SGHRS and CDR2 YFSETQ. The CDR3 has 14 residues.

V and J are TRBV6-5 and TRBJ2-1; a weak D match, TRBD2 (6 bases). Trimming shortened V by 6 bases and J by 9 bases, and 18 bases separated the two germline ends. The CDR3 spans 14 residues. Germline V gene sequence: CDR1 MNHEY, CDR2 SVGAGI. The CDR3 here is CASRRDAGRREQFF. As DNA, the CDR3 is TGTGCCAGCAGGCGGGATGCGGGTCGGCGTGAGCAGTTCTTC.

This clonotype showed up just a few times. V gene TRBV10-3 combines with J gene TRBJ1-1; a weak D match, TRBD1 (5 bases). From germline, CDR1 is ENHRY and CDR2 SYGVKD. CDR3 length equals 14 residues. The V end was cut by 0 bases, the J end by 8 bases, with 13 bases between. In nucleotides, the CDR3 is TGTGCCATCAGTGAGTCGCCCGGGACTGGCGAAGCTTTCTTT. Its translation: CAISESPGTGEAFF.

This rearrangement joins TRBV9 to TRBJ2-5; TRBD2 agrees at 7 bases. With V trimmed by 7 bases and J by 11 bases, 14 bases remained unmatched. The CDR3 length is 13 residues. Looked up from germline, CDR1 is SGDLS and CDR2 is YYNGEE. The CDR3 loop reads CASGGTGLSEQYF. The CDR3 bases are TGTGCCAGCGGCGGGACGGGACTATCGGAGCAGTACTTC.

The genes are TRBV20-1 and TRBJ1-5; a weak D match, TRBD1 (6 bases). This CDR3 is 15 amino acids long. CDR1 and CDR2 from the germline V gene are DFQATT and SNEGSKA (reference sequence). Trimming took off 0 bases at V and 2 bases at J, with 11 bases between the two ends. CDR3 region: CSARDGGAGNQPQHF. The CDR3, as DNA: TGCAGTGCTAGAGATGGGGGGGCTGGCAATCAGCCCCAGCATTTT.

The chain couples TRBV5-1 to TRBJ1-2, with D maybe TRBD1 (6 bases). The CDR3 length is 17 residues. CDR1 is SGHRS, CDR2 YFSETQ, per germline. Deletions cut 0 bases from V and 4 bases from J, with 19 bases between. CDR3 DNA sequence: TGCGCCAGCAGCTTGGCCTCGGGAAACAGGGAAGGCTATGGCTACACCTTC. This encodes CASSLASGNREGYGYTF.

This clonotype was recorded at least ten times. V gene TRBV3-1 combines with J gene TRBJ2-7; unclear D gene. Germline V gives CDR1 LGHDT, CDR2 YNNKEL (reference sequence). Trimming took 1 base from V and 5 from J, leaving 6 bases between them. CDR3 length: 12 residues. The CDR3 reads CASSQVQNEQYF. CDR3 DNA: TGTGCCAGCAGCCAAGTGCAGAACGAGCAGTACTTC.

V gene TRBV7-9 combines with J gene TRBJ2-3, with 7 bases that match TRBD1. The ends lost 5 bases at V and 4 bases at J; junction bases unmatched: 9. Germline CDR1 reads SEHNR; CDR2 reads FQNEAQ (reference sequence). There are 15 residues in the CDR3. This CDR3 reads CASSHLQGGSDTQYF. The CDR3 bases are TGTGCCAGCAGCCACCTCCAAGGGGGCTCAGATACGCAGTATTTT.

The chain couples TRBV20-1 to TRBJ2-7; D may be TRBD2 (6 bases). The germline gives CDR1 DFQATT, CDR2 SNEGSKA (reference sequence). V shed 6 bases and J shed 1 base, with 13 bases lying between them. The CDR3 has 13 amino acids. The CDR3 DNA reads TGCAGTGCCCACGGGACTCATTCCTACGAGCAGTACTTC. Its translation: CSAHGTHSYEQYF.

The chain is built from TRBV29-1 and TRBJ2-1, with 7 bases matching TRBD2. V lost 4 bases to trimming and J lost 4 bases; unmatched junction nucleotides: 7. CDR1 SQVTM and CDR2 ANQGSEA come from the germline V gene. The CDR3 totals 14 residues. The DNA for the CDR3 is TGCAGCGTTGCAACGGGGGAGGGATACAATGAGCAGTTCTTC. It translates to CSVATGEGYNEQFF.